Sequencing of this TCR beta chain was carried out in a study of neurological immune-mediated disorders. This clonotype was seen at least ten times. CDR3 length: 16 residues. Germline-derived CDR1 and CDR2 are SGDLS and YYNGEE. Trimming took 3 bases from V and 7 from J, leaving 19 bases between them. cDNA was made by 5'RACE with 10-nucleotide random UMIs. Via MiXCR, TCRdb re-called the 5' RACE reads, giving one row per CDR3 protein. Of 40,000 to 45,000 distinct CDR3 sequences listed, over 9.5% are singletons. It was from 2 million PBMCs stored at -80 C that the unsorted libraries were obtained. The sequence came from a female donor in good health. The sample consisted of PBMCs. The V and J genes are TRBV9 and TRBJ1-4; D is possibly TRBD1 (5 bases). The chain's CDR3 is CASSAKRGRGGEKLFF. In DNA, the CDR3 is TGTGCCAGCAGCGCTAAGCGGGGACGGGGCGGTGAAAAACTGTTTTTT.